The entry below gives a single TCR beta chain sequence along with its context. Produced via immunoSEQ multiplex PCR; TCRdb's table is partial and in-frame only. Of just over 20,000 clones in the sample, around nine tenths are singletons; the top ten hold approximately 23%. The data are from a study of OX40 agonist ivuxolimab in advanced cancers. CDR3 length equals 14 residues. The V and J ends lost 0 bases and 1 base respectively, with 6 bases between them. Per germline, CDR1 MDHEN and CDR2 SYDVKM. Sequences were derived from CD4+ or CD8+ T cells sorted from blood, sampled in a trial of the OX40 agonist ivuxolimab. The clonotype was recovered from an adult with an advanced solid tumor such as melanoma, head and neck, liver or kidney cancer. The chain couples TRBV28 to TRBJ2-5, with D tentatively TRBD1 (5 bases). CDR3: CASSLWDTQETQYF. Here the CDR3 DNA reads TGTGCCAGCAGTTTATGGGACACCCAAGAGACCCAGTACTTC. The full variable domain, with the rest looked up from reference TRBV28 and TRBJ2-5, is DVKVTQSSRYLVKRTGEKVFLECVQDMDHENMFWYRQDPGLGLRLIYFSYDVKMKEKGDIPEGYSVSREKKERFSLILESASTNQTSMYLCASSLWDTQETQYFGPGTRLLVL.